These T cell receptor beta chains were read from a single sample in a study of T cell changes during pregnancy in multiple sclerosis. TCRdb's table, derived via immunoSEQ multiplex PCR, lists solely in-frame clones and lacks some. This sample has tens of thousands of clones; almost 95% occur once, and the top ten carry 0.65% to 0.9%. The material was peripheral blood, obtained in the first trimester of pregnancy. These receptors came from a female donor with multiple sclerosis, enrolled in a pregnancy study. The CDR3 runs from the conserved cysteine through the conserved F or W. A D gene is named only where the DNA matches it firmly. Clone size is stated in some rows and not others, as once, few, many or a class when expanded.

V,D,size,J,CDR3,DNA
TRBV18,NA,NA,TRBJ2-7,CASSPQQPVGGPDEQYF,TGTGCCAGCTCACCTCAGCAGCCAGTGGGGGGGCCCGACGAGCAGTACTTC
TRBV9,TRBD1,NA,TRBJ2-1,CASSQYPSLDRAYNEQFF,TGTGCCAGCAGCCAATATCCCTCCCTCGACAGGGCCTACAATGAGCAGTTCTTC
TRBV10-3,TRBD1,NA,TRBJ1-2,CAISTAQGASYGYTF,TGTGCCATCAGTACAGCCCAGGGGGCGAGCTATGGCTACACCTTC
TRBV27,TRBD1,NA,TRBJ2-7,CASRVTPDRVSSEQYF,TGTGCCAGCAGGGTTACCCCGGACAGGGTTAGCTCCGAGCAGTACTTC
TRBV7-9,NA,few,TRBJ2-5,CASSLTSGEEETQYF,TGTGCCAGCAGCTTAACATCGGGGGAGGAAGAGACCCAGTACTTC
TRBV7-2,NA,NA,TRBJ2-7,CASSLTGQGKEQYF,TGTGCCAGCAGCTTAACCGGTCAGGGGAAGGAGCAGTACTTC
TRBV11-2,TRBD2,NA,TRBJ2-2,CASSFTGGSNTGELFF,TGTGCCAGCAGCTTTACGGGGGGTTCGAACACCGGGGAGCTGTTTTTT
TRBV19,TRBD1,NA,TRBJ1-4,CASSSPGQGREKLFF,TGTGCCAGTAGTTCGCCGGGACAGGGGAGGGAAAAACTGTTTTTT
TRBV5-1,NA,NA,TRBJ1-1,CASSVSEWTEAFF,TGCGCCAGCAGCGTGAGCGAATGGACTGAAGCTTTCTTT
TRBV9,NA,NA,TRBJ1-4,CASSAQRGGKLFF,TGTGCCAGCAGCGCCCAGCGAGGCGGGAAACTGTTTTTT
TRBV18,TRBD1,once,TRBJ2-1,CASSPVLGTGARNEQFF,TGTGCCAGCTCACCGGTGCTGGGGACAGGGGCGCGAAATGAGCAGTTCTTC
TRBV27,TRBD1,NA,TRBJ2-1,CASSLGDRGIDEQFF,TGTGCCAGCAGTTTAGGTGACAGGGGTATCGATGAGCAGTTCTTC
TRBV10-3,NA,NA,TRBJ1-2,CAISEPSGYTF,TGTGCCATCAGTGAGCCAAGCGGCTACACCTTC
TRBV25-1,TRBD1,NA,TRBJ1-1,CASSSSKGGQGRNTEAFF,TGTGCCAGCAGTTCCAGCAAGGGGGGACAGGGCAGGAACACTGAAGCTTTCTTT
TRBV5-5,TRBD1,NA,TRBJ2-7,CASSAGQGDYEQYF,TGTGCCAGCAGCGCGGGACAGGGAGACTACGAGCAGTACTTC
TRBV19,NA,NA,TRBJ1-1,CASSIRGANTEAFF,TGTGCCAGTAGTATTCGGGGGGCTAACACTGAAGCTTTCTTT
TRBV6-1,TRBD1,NA,TRBJ2-2,CASRGQGYTGELFF,TGTGCCAGCAGGGGACAGGGCTACACCGGGGAGCTGTTTTTT
TRBV14,NA,NA,TRBJ1-1,CASSPLGHQVAEAFF,TGTGCCAGCAGCCCCTTGGGACACCAGGTGGCTGAAGCTTTCTTT
TRBV19,NA,NA,TRBJ2-3,CASSHRADTQYF,TGTGCCAGTAGCCACAGGGCAGATACGCAGTATTTT
TRBV2,TRBD1,NA,TRBJ2-7,CASTLGQRSYEQYF,TGTGCCAGCACTCTGGGACAGAGATCCTACGAGCAGTACTTC
TRBV5-6,NA,NA,TRBJ1-3,CASSLGGGGNTIYF,TGTGCCAGCAGCTTGGGAGGGGGAGGAAACACCATATATTTT
TRBV6-1,TRBD1,NA,TRBJ1-3,CASSVDRAGYGNTIYF,TGTGCCAGCAGTGTGGACAGGGCGGGTTACGGAAACACCATATATTTT
TRBV11-3,NA,NA,TRBJ1-1,CASSLDHGLNTEAFF,TGTGCCAGCAGCTTAGATCACGGACTTAACACTGAAGCTTTCTTT